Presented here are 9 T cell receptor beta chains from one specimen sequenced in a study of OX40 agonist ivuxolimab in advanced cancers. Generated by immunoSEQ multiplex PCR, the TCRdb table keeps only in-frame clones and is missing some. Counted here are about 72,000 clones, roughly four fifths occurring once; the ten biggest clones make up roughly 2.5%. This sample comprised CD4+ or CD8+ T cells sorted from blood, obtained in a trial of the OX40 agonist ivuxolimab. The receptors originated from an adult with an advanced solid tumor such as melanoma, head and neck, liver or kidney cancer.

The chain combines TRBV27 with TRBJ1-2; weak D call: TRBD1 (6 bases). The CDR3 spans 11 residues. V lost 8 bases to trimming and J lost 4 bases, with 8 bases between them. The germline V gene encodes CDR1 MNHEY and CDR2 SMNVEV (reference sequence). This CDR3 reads CASSGVYGYTF. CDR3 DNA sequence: TGTGCCAGCTCAGGGGTCTATGGCTACACCTTC.

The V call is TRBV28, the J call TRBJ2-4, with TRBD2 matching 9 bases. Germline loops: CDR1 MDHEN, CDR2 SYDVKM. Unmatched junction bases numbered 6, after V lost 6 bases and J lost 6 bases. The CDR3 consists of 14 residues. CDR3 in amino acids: CASRPGLALNIQYF. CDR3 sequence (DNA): TGTGCCAGCAGACCGGGACTAGCCTTAAACATTCAGTACTTC.

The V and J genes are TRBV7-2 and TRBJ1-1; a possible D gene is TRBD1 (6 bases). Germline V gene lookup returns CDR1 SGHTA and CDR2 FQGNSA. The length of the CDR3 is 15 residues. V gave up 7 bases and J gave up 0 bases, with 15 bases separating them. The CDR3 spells CASTQLTGVNTEAFF. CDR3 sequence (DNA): TGTGCCAGCACCCAATTGACAGGTGTGAACACTGAAGCTTTCTTT.

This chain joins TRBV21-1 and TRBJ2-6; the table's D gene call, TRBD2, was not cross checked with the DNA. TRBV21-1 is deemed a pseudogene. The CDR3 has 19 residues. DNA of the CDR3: TGTGCCAGCAGCAAAGAAACGCCACGGCGGTACTCTGGGGCCAACGTCCTGACTTTC. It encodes CASSKETPRRYSGANVLTF.

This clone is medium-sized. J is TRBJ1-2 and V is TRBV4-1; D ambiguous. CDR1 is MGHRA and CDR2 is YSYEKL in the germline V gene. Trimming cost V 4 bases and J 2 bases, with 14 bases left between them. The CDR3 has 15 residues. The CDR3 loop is CASSPPFSLNYGYTF. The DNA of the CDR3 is TGCGCCAGCAGCCCCCCGTTCAGTTTAAACTATGGCTACACCTTC.

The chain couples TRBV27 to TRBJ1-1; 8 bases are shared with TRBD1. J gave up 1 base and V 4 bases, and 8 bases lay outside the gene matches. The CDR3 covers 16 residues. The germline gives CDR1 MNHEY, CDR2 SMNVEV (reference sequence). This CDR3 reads CASSSLLTGENTEAFF. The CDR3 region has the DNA TGTGCCAGCAGTTCCCTCTTGACAGGGGAGAACACTGAAGCTTTCTTT.

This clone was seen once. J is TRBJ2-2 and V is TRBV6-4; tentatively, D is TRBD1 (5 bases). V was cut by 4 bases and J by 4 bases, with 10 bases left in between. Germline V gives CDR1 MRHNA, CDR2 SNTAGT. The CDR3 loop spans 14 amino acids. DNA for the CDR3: TGTGCCAGCAGTGCCGACAGCTCCACCGGGGAGCTGTTTTTT. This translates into CASSADSSTGELFF.

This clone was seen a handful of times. CDR3: CASSEGLMNPLFF. Written as DNA, the CDR3 is TGTGCCAGCAGTGAAGGACTAATGAACCCACTGTTTTTT. This chain joins TRBV25-1 and TRBJ1-4; D remains ambiguous. The V end lost 2 bases, the J end lost 13 bases, and 14 bases lay between the germline ends. Germline V gene lookup returns CDR1 MGHDK and CDR2 SYGVNS. This CDR3 is 13 amino acids long.

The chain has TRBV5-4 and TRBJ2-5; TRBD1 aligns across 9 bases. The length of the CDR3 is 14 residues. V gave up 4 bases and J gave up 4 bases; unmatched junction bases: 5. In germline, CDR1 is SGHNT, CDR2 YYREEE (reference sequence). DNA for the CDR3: TGTGCCAGCAGCCTCGGGACAGGGAGAGAGACCCAGTACTTC. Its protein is CASSLGTGRETQYF. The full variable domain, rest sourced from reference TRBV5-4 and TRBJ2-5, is ETGVTQSPTHLIKTRGQQVTLRCSSQSGHNTVSWYQQALGQGPQFIFQYYREEENGRGNFPPRFSGLQFPNYSSELNVNALELDDSALYLCASSLGTGRETQYFGPGTRLLVL.